Each of the 22 T cell receptor beta chains below was sequenced from the same sample in a study of OX40 agonist ivuxolimab in advanced cancers. The assay was immunoSEQ multiplex PCR, and TCRdb's table has in-frame clones only and misses some. Of about 40,000 clones detected, around 82% appear once; the ten largest clones hold under 2%. Here the sequenced sample was CD4+ or CD8+ T cells sorted from blood, taken in a trial of the OX40 agonist ivuxolimab. These receptors all stem from an adult with an advanced solid tumor such as melanoma, head and neck, liver or kidney cancer.

This clone was seen more than once but under ten times. The CDR3 loop reads CASSLAGGPQTQYF. CDR3 coding DNA: TGTGCCAGCAGCTTGGCGGGGGGGCCTCAGACCCAGTACTTC. The chain combines TRBV7-9 with TRBJ2-5, with 9 bases aligning to TRBD2. Germline trimming cut 3 bases from V and 6 bases from J; bases unmatched to any gene: 5. CDR3 length: 14 amino acids. CDR1 and CDR2 (germline): SEHNR, FQNEAQ (reference sequence).

This clone has only one observation. This sequence joins TRBV7-9 and TRBJ1-2; possibly TRBD1 for D (5 bases). The germline V and J ends were trimmed by 10 bases and 0 bases, with 18 bases remaining between them. CDR3 length equals 15 residues. Germline lookup yields CDR1 SEHNR and CDR2 FQNEAQ (reference sequence). CDR3 nucleotide sequence: TGTGCCATCGACGTGGGGCAGCCCGCTAACTATGGCTACACCTTC. Amino acids: CAIDVGQPANYGYTF.

This chain joins TRBV14 and TRBJ2-7; tentative D call: TRBD2 (6 bases). Germline CDR1 SGHDN, CDR2 FVKESK. With 3 bases removed from V and 6 bases from J, the gap between germline ends came to 18 bases. The CDR3 extends over 15 amino acids. The CDR3, as DNA: TGTGCCAGCAGCCAGCTCGCGGGGTTAGCCTCCGAGCAGTACTTC. Translation: CASSQLAGLASEQYF.

V gene TRBV9 combines with J gene TRBJ2-1; TRBD2 matches 8 bases. From germline, CDR1 is SGDLS and CDR2 YYNGEE. With 0 bases clipped from V and 4 bases from J, the junction kept 6 bases outside the gene matches. This CDR3 is built from 16 residues. CDR3 nucleotides: TGTGCCAGCAGCGTAGTCGCATCGGGGGGGTACAATGAGCAGTTCTTC. This codes for CASSVVASGGYNEQFF.

The chain recombines TRBV7-2 with TRBJ1-2; D uncertain. The CDR3 covers 15 residues. The V end was cut by 1 base, the J end by 0 bases, with 9 bases between. CDR1 is SGHTA and CDR2 is FQGNSA in the germline V gene. Written as DNA, the CDR3 is TGTGCCAGCAGCTTAGGGCCGGACGCTAACTATGGCTACACCTTC. Translating it yields CASSLGPDANYGYTF.

This clone has only one observation. This rearrangement joins TRBV4-3 to TRBJ2-7, with TRBD1 identical over 10 bases. Unmatched junction bases numbered 7, after V lost 4 bases and J lost 4 bases. This CDR3 has 15 amino acids. CDR1 and CDR2 (germline): LGHNA, YSLEER. The DNA for the CDR3 is TGCGCCAGCAGCCGAGGCCGGGACAGGGGTTACGAGCAGTACTTC. It encodes CASSRGRDRGYEQYF.

V usage is TRBV7-3 and J usage is TRBJ2-2; TRBD1 is a possible D gene (5 bases). Looked up from germline, CDR1 is SGHTA and CDR2 is FQGTGA. The CDR3 is 14 residues long. V dropped 2 bases and J dropped 3 bases, with 7 bases sitting between them. The CDR3 spells CASSLGADTGELFF. CDR3 coding DNA: TGTGCCAGCAGCTTAGGGGCCGACACCGGGGAGCTGTTTTTT.

Only a few counts were recorded for this clone. J is TRBJ1-5 and V is TRBV6-6, with no clear D. The CDR3 has 14 residues. Trimming took off 6 bases at V and 0 bases at J, with 9 bases between the two ends. CDR1 and CDR2 (germline): MNHNY, SVGAGI (reference sequence). CDR3 nucleotide sequence: TGTGCCAGCAGCAGATACGATAGCAATCAGCCCCAGCATTTT. Translated, it gives CASSRYDSNQPQHF.

V and J are TRBV7-9 and TRBJ1-3; possible D gene TRBD1, 5 bases. CDR1 and CDR2 (germline): SEHNR, FQNEAQ (reference sequence). V lost 5 bases to trimming and J lost 0 bases, with 17 bases between them. There are 17 residues in the CDR3. The CDR3, as DNA: TGTGCCAGCAGCGACCTGGGGGGACGGAGCTCTGGAAACACCATATATTTT. This gives the protein CASSDLGGRSSGNTIYF.

For the CDR3, the DNA is TGTGCCAGCAGCGTAGTTTTCGGCAAGAACACTGAAGCTTTCTTT. It encodes CASSVVFGKNTEAFF. The chain uses TRBV9 and TRBJ1-1; unclear D gene. The CDR3 sequence is 15 residues long. V lost 0 bases, J lost 1 base, and 10 bases lay in between. Per the germline V gene, CDR1 is SGDLS and CDR2 is YYNGEE.

The chain employs TRBV9 and TRBJ2-3; 7 bases agree with TRBD1. CDR1 is SGDLS, CDR2 YYNGEE, per germline. The trim removed 4 bases at V and 6 bases at J, leaving 8 bases unmatched. CDR3 length: 14 residues. The CDR3 DNA reads as TGTGCCAGCAGCCCCGCGACAGGGAGTGATACGCAGTATTTT. The encoded protein is CASSPATGSDTQYF. Supplemented by reference TRBV9 and TRBJ2-3, the full variable domain reads DSGVTQTPKHLITATGQRVTLRCSPRSGDLSVYWYQQSLDQGLQFLIQYYNGEERAKGNILERFSAQQFPDLHSELNLSSLELGDSALYFCASSPATGSDTQYFGPGTRLTVL.

V usage is TRBV4-3 and J usage is TRBJ2-2; D is unclear. Germline assignment: CDR1 LGHNA and CDR2 YSLEER. The CDR3 spans 15 residues. Trimming stripped 0 bases from V and 4 bases from J, with 9 bases between. The CDR3 region is CASSQDPRVTGELFF. For the CDR3, the DNA is TGCGCCAGCAGCCAAGATCCAAGGGTCACCGGGGAGCTGTTTTTT.

This rearrangement joins TRBV7-9 to TRBJ2-1; D is possibly TRBD2 (6 bases). The V end lost 0 bases, the J end lost 4 bases, and 7 bases lay between the germline ends. The CDR3 has 14 amino acids. Germline V gene lookup returns CDR1 SEHNR and CDR2 FQNEAQ (reference sequence). CDR3: CASSLAGGYNEQFF. DNA for the CDR3: TGTGCCAGCAGCTTAGCGGGGGGTTACAATGAGCAGTTCTTC.

Note on this clone: The junction differs from germline at one of its ends, possibly a read error. The chain carries TRBV7-2 and TRBJ2-5; 8 positions agree with TRBD1. Looked up from germline, CDR1 is SGHTA and CDR2 is FQGNSA. The CDR3 is made up of 16 amino acids. The DNA for the CDR3 is TGTGCCAGCAGCCCCGGACAGGGTGGTCATCAAGGGACCCAGTACTTC. Protein sequence: CASSPGQGGHQGTQYF.

The chain combines TRBV5-5 with TRBJ1-2; 7 bases are shared with TRBD1. Germline CDR1 is SGHKS and CDR2 is YYEKEE (reference sequence). CDR3 length: 15 residues. J lost 1 base, V lost 4 bases, and 7 bases had no gene match. The CDR3 region is CASSLGGQINYGYTF. Written as DNA, the CDR3 is TGTGCCAGCAGCCTCGGGGGACAGATTAACTATGGCTACACCTTC.

The rearrangement uses TRBV29-1 and TRBJ1-1; unclear D gene. Germline V gene data show CDR1 as SQVTM and CDR2 as ANQGSEA. V lost 6 bases to trimming and J lost 3 bases, with 14 bases between them. This CDR3 comprises 13 residues. This chain's CDR3 is CSVRTSGDTEAFF. In DNA form, the CDR3 reads TGCAGCGTACGGACCTCTGGAGACACTGAAGCTTTCTTT.

This chain joins TRBV10-2 and TRBJ1-4, with a weak D call TRBD1 (5 bases). Germline V gene data show CDR1 as WSHSY and CDR2 as SAAADI. This CDR3 region has 15 residues. V was trimmed by 6 bases and J by 2 bases, leaving 13 bases between them. CDR3 sequence: CASRDRGATNEKLFF. CDR3 DNA sequence: TGCGCCAGCAGGGACCGTGGGGCGACTAATGAAAAACTGTTTTTT.

The chain recombines TRBV2 with TRBJ1-2, with D tentatively TRBD1 (5 bases). Germline CDR1 is SNHLY and CDR2 is FYNNEI. V lost 5 bases and J lost 7, with 23 bases in between. CDR3 size: 16 residues. The DNA for the CDR3 is TGTGCCAGCAGTTCGCAGGCTAGGGCAGGGCGGAGTGGCTACACCTTC. Amino acid sequence: CASSSQARAGRSGYTF.

This clone has just one count. This rearrangement joins TRBV11-2 to TRBJ2-7; no reliable D call. The CDR3 is made up of 12 amino acids. The ends were cut back, 0 bases at V and 7 bases at J, with 7 bases in the middle. From germline, CDR1 is SGHAT and CDR2 FQNNGV. Here the CDR3 DNA reads TGTGCCAGCAGCTTAGATCGCCCGGAGCAGTACTTC. It translates to CASSLDRPEQYF.

This chain connects TRBV19 to TRBJ1-5; the D is unclear. The V end was cut by 7 bases, the J end by 6 bases, with 19 bases between. Per germline, CDR1 LNHDA and CDR2 SQIVND (reference sequence). The CDR3 is made up of 15 amino acids. The CDR3 nucleotides are TGTGCCAGTAATCTCGGGGATATCGGGCGTCAGCCCCAGCATTTT. Amino acids: CASNLGDIGRQPQHF.

The chain combines TRBV7-2 with TRBJ1-4; 9 bases agree with TRBD1. Germline trimming cut 6 bases from V and 7 bases from J; bases unmatched to any gene: 9. The CDR3 is 15 amino acids. The germline V gene has CDR1 SGHTA and CDR2 FQGNSA. The CDR3 here is CASRRTGTGSEKLFF. The CDR3 coding sequence is TGTGCCAGCAGAAGAACCGGGACAGGGAGTGAAAAACTGTTTTTT.

This sequence joins TRBV27 and TRBJ1-6, with 9 bases aligning to TRBD1. Germline V gene lookup returns CDR1 MNHEY and CDR2 SMNVEV (reference sequence). The CDR3 sequence is 16 residues long. Unmatched junction bases numbered 11, after V lost 4 bases and J lost 10 bases. The CDR3 is CASSSPRDRVGSPLHF. In nucleotides, the CDR3 is TGTGCCAGCAGTTCCCCTCGGGACAGGGTAGGCTCACCCCTCCACTTT.